This entry describes one T cell receptor beta chain. TEMRA cells were FACS-enriched, and CD8+ and CD4+ T cells were isolated negatively. V lost 4 bases and J lost 0; bases outside the gene matches: 12. Germline V gene sequence: CDR1 SQVTM, CDR2 ANQGSEA. This CDR3 spans 16 amino acids. This sample is part of a study of CD8 T cells in Susac syndrome. Reverse transcription of roughly 0.5 to 1 ug RNA was carried out with random hexamers. By means of immunoSEQ multiplex PCR, TCR beta CDR3 spanning 54 Vbeta and 13 Jbeta underwent amplification. TCRdb reprocessed the immunoSEQ multiplex PCR reads with MiXCR, giving one entry per CDR3 protein. The sample has 180,000 or so distinct CDR3 sequences, nearly 95% seen once; the top ten hold approximately 0.097%.

The V and J genes are TRBV29-1 and TRBJ2-7, with 7 bases lining up with TRBD2. The clonotype was recovered from a human donor with multiple sclerosis. The sequenced material came from CD4+ T cells from PBMCs. The CDR3 DNA sequence: TGCAGCGTTGGAGCGGGATCCCTCTCAATCTCCTACGAGCAGTACTTC. Translation: CSVGAGSLSISYEQYF.